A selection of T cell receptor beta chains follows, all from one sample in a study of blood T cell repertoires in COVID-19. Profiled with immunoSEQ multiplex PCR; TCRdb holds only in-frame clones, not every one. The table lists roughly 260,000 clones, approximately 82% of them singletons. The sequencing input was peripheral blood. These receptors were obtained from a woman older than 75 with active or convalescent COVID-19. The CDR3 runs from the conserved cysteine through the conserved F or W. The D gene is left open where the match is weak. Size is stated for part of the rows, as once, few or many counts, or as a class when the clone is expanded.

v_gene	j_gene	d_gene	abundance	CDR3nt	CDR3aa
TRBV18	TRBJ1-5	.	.	TGTGCCAGCTCACTACAGAATAGCAATCAGCCCCAGCATTTT	CASSLQNSNQPQHF
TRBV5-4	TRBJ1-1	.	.	TGTGCCAGCAGCTTCTACGGGATCACTGAAGCTTTCTTT	CASSFYGITEAFF
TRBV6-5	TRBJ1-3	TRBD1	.	TGTGCCAGCAGTATCGACAGGGGTGGAAACACCATATATTTT	CASSIDRGGNTIYF
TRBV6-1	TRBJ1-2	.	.	TGTGCCAGCAGTGAACAGTCTAACTATGGCTACACCTTC	CASSEQSNYGYTF
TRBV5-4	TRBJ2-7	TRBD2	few	TGTGCCAGCCAACTAGCGGGAGGGCTCGAGCAGTACTTC	CASQLAGGLEQYF
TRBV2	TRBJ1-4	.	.	TGTGCCAGCAGTTCAGGGACTACTAATGAAAAACTGTTTTTT	CASSSGTTNEKLFF
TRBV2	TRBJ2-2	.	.	TGTGCCAGCAGTTCCGGGACTCTAATGGGGGAGCTGTTTTTT	CASSSGTLMGELFF
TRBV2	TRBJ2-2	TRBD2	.	TGTGCCAGCAGTGAAGCGCTTCGGGGGGTCGGGGAGCTGTTTTTT	CASSEALRGVGELFF
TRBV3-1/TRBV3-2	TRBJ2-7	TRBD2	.	TGTGCCAGCAGCCATACTAGCGGAAACTACGAGCAGTACTTC	CASSHTSGNYEQYF
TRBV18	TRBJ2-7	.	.	TGTGCCAGCTCACCTGGACACTTCTACGAGCAGTACTTC	CASSPGHFYEQYF
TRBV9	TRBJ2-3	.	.	TGTGCCAGCAGCGTAGCCCCTAGCGGCACAGATACGCAGTATTTT	CASSVAPSGTDTQYF
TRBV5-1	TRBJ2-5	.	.	TGCGCCAGCAGCTCCACAGGAGAGACCCAGTACTTC	CASSSTGETQYF
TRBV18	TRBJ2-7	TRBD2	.	TGTGCCAGCTCCCGACTAGCGGGAGGGTACGAGCAGTACTTC	CASSRLAGGYEQYF
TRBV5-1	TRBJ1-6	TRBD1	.	TGCGCCAGCAGCTTCTCCGGGACAGAGGAGGGTTCACCCCTCCACTTT	CASSFSGTEEGSPLHF
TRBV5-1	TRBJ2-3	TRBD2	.	TGCGCCAGCCACCTAGCGGGAAGGGTTACAGATACGCAGTATTTT	CASHLAGRVTDTQYF
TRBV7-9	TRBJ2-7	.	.	TGTGCCAGCAGCTTAGCGGAGGGGTACGAGCAGTACTTC	CASSLAEGYEQYF
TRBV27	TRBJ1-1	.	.	TGTGCCAGCAGTTCAGCAAACGGCAGGGAAGCTTTCTTT	CASSSANGREAFF
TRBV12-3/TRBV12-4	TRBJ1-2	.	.	TGTGCCAGCAGTCCGCGCCTCTATGGCTACACCTTC	CASSPRLYGYTF
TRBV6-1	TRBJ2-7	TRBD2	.	TGTGCCAGCAGTGAAGCGGCGGGAGGTACCTACGAGCAGTACTTC	CASSEAAGGTYEQYF
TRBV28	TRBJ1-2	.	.	TGTGCCAGCAGTTCCGGCTATGGCTACACCTTC	CASSSGYGYTF
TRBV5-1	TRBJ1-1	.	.	TGCGCCAGCAGCTTGACAGGGTCGGAGAACACTGAAGCTTTCTTT	CASSLTGSENTEAFF
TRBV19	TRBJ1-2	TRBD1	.	TGTGCCAGTAGTATAGTGGGACAGAGCTATGGCTACACCTTC	CASSIVGQSYGYTF